The following is a TCR beta chain sequence with its context. Sequencing used immunoSEQ multiplex PCR; TCRdb keeps in-frame clones, though not all of them. This table has tens of thousands of clones, around 80% appearing once. This record belongs to a study of OX40 agonist ivuxolimab in advanced cancers. V lost 4 bases to trimming and J lost 2 bases, with 8 bases between them. Germline values: CDR1 SGDLS, CDR2 YYNGEE. This CDR3 is 13 amino acids long. The specimen comprised CD4+ or CD8+ T cells sorted from blood, sampled in a trial of the OX40 agonist ivuxolimab. The rearrangement joins TRBV9 to TRBJ2-3; D is possibly TRBD2 (5 bases). This sequence originates from an adult with an advanced solid tumor such as melanoma, head and neck, liver or kidney cancer. The chain's CDR3 is CASSSGNTDTQYF. The CDR3 DNA follows: TGTGCCAGCAGCTCGGGGAACACAGATACGCAGTATTTT.